Listed here is a single T cell receptor beta chain. Measured with immunoSEQ multiplex PCR; TCRdb has only the in-frame clones, and not every one. The sample holds under 75,000 clones; approximately 92% are singletons and the top ten take 8.2%. The sample comes from a study of blood T cell repertoires in COVID-19. The wider study: From the United States, Italy and Spain came samples of acute and convalescent COVID-19.

The source is a man between 50 and 59 years old with active COVID-19. Sequencing input: peripheral blood.

CDR3: CASSYDIPGRGDYEQYF. In DNA, the CDR3 is TGTGCCAGCAGTTACGACATCCCGGGGAGGGGCGACTACGAGCAGTACTTC. The chain has TRBV6-2 or TRBV6-3 and TRBJ2-7; 7 bases fit TRBD2. Germline CDR1 is MNHEY and CDR2 is SVGEGT. The V and J ends lost 2 bases and 3 bases, in that order; junction bases with no gene match: 13. The CDR3 has 17 residues.